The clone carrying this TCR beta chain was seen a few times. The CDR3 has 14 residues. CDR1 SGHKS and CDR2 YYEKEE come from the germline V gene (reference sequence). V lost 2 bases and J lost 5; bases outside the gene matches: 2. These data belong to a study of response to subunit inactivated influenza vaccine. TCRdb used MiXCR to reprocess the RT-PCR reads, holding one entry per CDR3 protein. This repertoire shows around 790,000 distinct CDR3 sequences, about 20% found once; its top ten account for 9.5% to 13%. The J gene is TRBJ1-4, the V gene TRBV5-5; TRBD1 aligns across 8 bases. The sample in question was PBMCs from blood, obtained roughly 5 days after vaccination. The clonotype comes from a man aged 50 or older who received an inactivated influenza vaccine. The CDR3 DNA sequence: TGTGCCAGCAGCTTTACAGGGGGGAATGAAAAACTGTTTTTT. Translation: CASSFTGGNEKLFF.